This TCR beta chain was sequenced in a study of T cells in Graves' hyperthyroidism and ophthalmopathy. This clonotype appeared many times. Amplified TCR beta CDR3 regions came from RNA transcripts. Carried out on the TCR CDR3, a first-round RT-PCR used the HTBI primer set. From the multiplex PCR reads, TCRdb called clonotypes with MiXCR, one entry per CDR3 protein. The sample records about 53,000 distinct CDR3 sequences, around 50% being singletons. CDR1 is WNHNN, CDR2 SYGVQD, per germline (reference sequence). V lost 5 bases and J lost 5; bases outside the gene matches: 13. The CDR3 runs 16 residues. Each ophthalmopathy patient scored at least 3 on the Clinical Activity Score and at least 4 on NOSPECS grade, with duration under 3 months. Uncontrolled infections, other autoimmune diseases, pregnancy or lactation led to exclusion of patients.

Sequencing was performed on blood. The TCR originated in a woman aged 30 to 39 with Graves' ophthalmopathy. The chain carries TRBV10-1 and TRBJ2-5; 8 bases align to TRBD2. The CDR3 reads CASSPKTGTRRETQYF. In DNA, the CDR3 is TGCGCCAGCAGTCCAAAGACCGGGACTAGGAGGGAGACCCAGTACTTC.